This TCR beta chain emerged from a study of blood T cells in healthy people across ages. Study conclusions and caveats: Older individuals had lower TCR beta diversity per million T cells (the decline was roughly linear).

On this clonotype itself: Its antigen remains unknown.

The CDR3 consists of 13 residues. Between the trimmed V and J ends, which lost 0 bases and 9 bases, there was a span of 9 bases. Germline loops: CDR1 SEHNR, CDR2 FQNEAQ (reference sequence). With a J-beta primer mix and a sample-barcoded 5' primer, a second PCR ran about 7 to 12 cycles. TCRdb independently ran MiXCR on the 5' RACE reads; one entry per CDR3 protein. The table records about 1.7 million distinct CDR3 sequences, 25% to 30% of them present only once. Sequencing was performed on blood. The chain recombines TRBV7-9 with TRBJ1-5; D uncertain. This clonotype was obtained from a woman aged 25 to 45 in good health. The CDR3 protein is CASSLAGGGPQHF. Here the CDR3 DNA reads TGTGCCAGCAGCTTAGCGGGCGGCGGGCCCCAGCATTTT.